The T cell receptor beta chain under discussion was sequenced for a study of blood T cell repertoires in COVID-19 (dated by TCRdb to 2018 to 2021). For the wider study: The collaborator samples originated in the United States, Italy and Spain and spanned the acute and convalescent phases of COVID-19. The material from the prospective study consisted of cDNA or gDNA derived from T cells, B-cell-depleted T cells, or PBMCs. Subjects who had been exposed to COVID-19, were actively infected with it, or had recovered from it provided the deeply sampled blood TCRbeta repertoires that made up the dataset. The repertoires were released in a freely available public database meant as a resource for research on the immune response to SARS-CoV-2. Samples came from the ongoing ImmuneRACE study (first 160 participants) plus 1,254 subjects from 6 global collaborators. Nearly every sample came with metadata listing a de-identified subject ID, COVID-19 status, age in years and sex. Where available, HLA class I and class II types were obtained from metadata supplied by the sample provider rather than from assay-based typing. Here is what the overall study found, with its caveats: The quantity of clinical and demographic metadata differed by source and by participant and was supplied without curation.

Participants in the prospective study were enrolled through a virtual design, were aged roughly 18 to 90 years, and lived in fewer than 30 United States geographic areas. To assign participants to cohorts, the prospective study relied on clinical history that participants themselves reported in a screening survey and a study questionnaire. Exposed participants had been in contact, within 2 weeks of entering the study, with a person who had a PCR-confirmed or clinician-diagnosed case of COVID-19. In the prospective study, whole blood, serum and a nasopharyngeal or oropharyngeal swab were collected from each participant by mobile phlebotomists. Additional blood draws and questionnaires over an approximately two-month period could optionally be provided by prospective study participants. Before DNA extraction, prospective study blood samples were shipped either frozen or at room temperature. The CDR3 runs 16 amino acids, cysteine and phenylalanine included. The retained sequence is limited to the CDR3, 48 bases, with the frame set at the first base. From the germline V gene (reference sequence), CDR1 is SEHNR and CDR2 is FQNEAQ. V loses 4 bases at its end and J loses 5 bases; junction bases beyond the gene matches: 8.

Details on this clone: Its antigen is unknown. Base-call qualities are not available, and no considerably larger clone is one nucleotide away.

TCRbeta CDR3 regions were amplified from genomic DNA by means of the immunoSEQ Assay, a bias-controlled multiplex PCR. The authors' analysis ran thus. The number of nucleated cells in each sample was estimated by amplification of reference gene primers within the assay. To quantify the absolute abundance of each unique TCRbeta CDR3 rearrangement, sequence reads were collapsed and filtered. For each sample, productive Simpson clonality was calculated as the square root of Simpson's diversity index over productive rearrangements. In TCRdb, the immuneACCESS table is reduced to in-frame sequences with V and J assigned. These tables do not hold every clone; where another copy was compared, an unresolved V gene accounts for under half, and the others remain unexplained. V and J calls and clone size are those listed in that table; D and trimming were worked out from the DNA. The sample includes some 240,000 clones, with 88% observed a single time. Of the sample, 2.5% to 3.5% is held by the ten largest clones.

Here the chain combines TRBV7-9 and TRBJ1-6; TRBD1 fits 7 bases in the junction. The receptor was isolated from a woman between 35 and 50 years old who had been exposed to COVID-19. The material sequenced was PBMCs or T cells enriched from blood (not recorded which). The DNA sequence is as follows: TGTGCCAGCAGCTCTAGACAGGGTATCAATAATTCACCCCTCCACTTT. The translation is CASSSRQGINNSPLHF. Outside the CDR3, residues come from the reference TRBV7-9 and TRBJ1-6 proteins, so the full variable domain is: DTGVSQNPRHKITKRGQNVTFRCDPISEHNRLYWYRQTLGQGPEFLTYFQNEAQLEKSRLLSDRFSAERPKGSFSTLEIQRTEQGDSAMYLCASSSRQGINNSPLHFGNGTRLTVT.